A selection of T cell receptor beta chains follows, all from one sample in a study of blood T cells in healthy people across ages. Using its own MiXCR run on the 5' RACE reads, TCRdb lists one record per CDR3 protein. The table lists over 700,000 distinct CDR3 sequences, about 53% of them singletons, with around 40% in the top ten. The sequencing sample was made of blood. All receptors derive from an elderly man in good health. CDR3s include the opening cysteine and the closing phenylalanine or tryptophan. Each record gives: clone size, V gene, J gene, D gene, CDR3 DNA, CDR3 protein. The D gene is left open where the match is weak. Only part of the rows carry a size: once, few, many, or a class if the clone is expanded.

clone_size: .
v_call: TRBV5-1
j_call: TRBJ2-7
d_call: TRBD1
cdr3_nt: TGCGCCAGCAGCCCGACCGGGACAGGGACCTACGAGCAGTACTTC
cdr3_aa: CASSPTGTGTYEQYF

clone_size: .
v_call: TRBV18
j_call: TRBJ1-1
d_call: TRBD1
cdr3_nt: TGTGCCAGCTCACCTGGGACAGCCACATCAGGCGGGGAAGCTTTCTTT
cdr3_aa: CASSPGTATSGGEAFF

clone_size: .
v_call: TRBV9
j_call: TRBJ2-1
d_call: TRBD2
cdr3_nt: TGTGCCAGCAGCGCTAGCGGGAGAAGGTCCGTATCAATAGTGGATGAGCAGTTCTTC
cdr3_aa: CASSASGRRSVSIVDEQFF

clone_size: few
v_call: TRBV15
j_call: TRBJ2-3
d_call: TRBD2
cdr3_nt: TGTGCCAGTAACCTAGCGGGCACAGATACGCAGTATTTT
cdr3_aa: CASNLAGTDTQYF

clone_size: .
v_call: TRBV12-3/TRBV12-4
j_call: TRBJ2-7
d_call: .
cdr3_nt: TGTGCCAGCAGTTTTTGTCTAGTTGAATACTACGAGCAGTACTTC
cdr3_aa: CASSFCLVEYYEQYF

clone_size: .
v_call: TRBV11-1
j_call: TRBJ2-5
d_call: .
cdr3_nt: TGTGCCGGCAGCTTATCTAGAGTGGAGACCCAGTACTTC
cdr3_aa: CAGSLSRVETQYF

clone_size: .
v_call: TRBV29-1
j_call: TRBJ2-7
d_call: .
cdr3_nt: TGCAGCGGGGTTGCTCTCTACGAGCAGTACTTC
cdr3_aa: CSGVALYEQYF

clone_size: .
v_call: TRBV12-3/TRBV12-4
j_call: TRBJ2-6
d_call: .
cdr3_nt: TGTGCCAGCGGGACCGGCCCTGGGGCCAACGTCCTGACTTTC
cdr3_aa: CASGTGPGANVLTF

clone_size: .
v_call: TRBV20-1
j_call: TRBJ1-2
d_call: .
cdr3_nt: TGCAGTGCCGGGGGGGACCTCGACTATGGCTACACCTTC
cdr3_aa: CSAGGDLDYGYTF

clone_size: .
v_call: TRBV5-1
j_call: TRBJ2-5
d_call: .
cdr3_nt: TGCGCCAGCAGCTGGGGGCCCCAAGGAGCCCAGTACTTC
cdr3_aa: CASSWGPQGAQYF

clone_size: .
v_call: TRBV14
j_call: TRBJ2-7
d_call: .
cdr3_nt: TGTGCCAGCAGCCAATTCATTTTCTCCTACGAGCAGTACTTC
cdr3_aa: CASSQFIFSYEQYF

clone_size: few
v_call: TRBV5-1
j_call: TRBJ2-7
d_call: TRBD1
cdr3_nt: TGCGCCAGCAGCTTGGTGTCCGGGACAGGGACGCGAGAGCAGTACTTC
cdr3_aa: CASSLVSGTGTREQYF

clone_size: .
v_call: TRBV15
j_call: TRBJ2-7
d_call: TRBD2
cdr3_nt: TGTCCCACCAGCACATGGGTCGGCGGGAGGGGTTACGAGCAGTACTTC
cdr3_aa: CPTSTWVGGRGYEQYF

clone_size: few
v_call: TRBV5-6
j_call: TRBJ2-4
d_call: .
cdr3_nt: TGTGCCAGCAGCCCGAGCGGGCTAGCCAAAAACATTCAGTACTTC
cdr3_aa: CASSPSGLAKNIQYF

clone_size: .
v_call: TRBV6-5
j_call: TRBJ1-6
d_call: TRBD1
cdr3_nt: TGTGCCAGCAGTTACTCCGACAGGGAAACACCCCTCCACTTT
cdr3_aa: CASSYSDRETPLHF

clone_size: .
v_call: TRBV5-1
j_call: TRBJ2-5
d_call: TRBD2
cdr3_nt: TGCGCCAGCAGCTTCCCGGGCGGGGGCCAAGAGACCCAGTACTTC
cdr3_aa: CASSFPGGGQETQYF

clone_size: .
v_call: TRBV5-1
j_call: TRBJ2-1
d_call: TRBD1
cdr3_nt: TGCGCCAGCAGCACAGGACAGGAAGGCTCCTACAATGAGCGGTTCTTC
cdr3_aa: CASSTGQEGSYNERFF

clone_size: few
v_call: TRBV29-1
j_call: TRBJ2-4
d_call: .
cdr3_nt: TGCAGCGTTGCTCAACGGAGGATTCAGGGGCAGTACTTC
cdr3_aa: CSVAQRRIQGQYF

clone_size: .
v_call: TRBV10-1
j_call: TRBJ2-5
d_call: .
cdr3_nt: TGCGCCAGCAGTGAGGAGGGGGAGACTCAGTACTTC
cdr3_aa: CASSEEGETQYF

clone_size: .
v_call: TRBV25-1
j_call: TRBJ2-1
d_call: .
cdr3_nt: TGTGCCAGCAGTGAATACGTCAGCGCCGGTGAGCAGTTCTTC
cdr3_aa: CASSEYVSAGEQFF

clone_size: many
v_call: TRBV5-1
j_call: TRBJ1-2
d_call: .
cdr3_nt: TGTGCCAGCAGCCAAGGACAAGGGGACTATGGCTACACCTTC
cdr3_aa: CASSQGQGDYGYTF

clone_size: few
v_call: TRBV7-6
j_call: TRBJ2-1
d_call: .
cdr3_nt: TGTGCCAGCAGCTTACGGCCTCCCTCCTACAATGAGCAGTTCTTC
cdr3_aa: CASSLRPPSYNEQFF

clone_size: few
v_call: TRBV29-1
j_call: TRBJ2-3
d_call: TRBD2
cdr3_nt: TGCAGCGCCGGACTAGCGGGAGGGCCGATTAGATACGCGTATTTT
cdr3_aa: CSAGLAGGPIRYAYF

clone_size: once
v_call: TRBV4-1
j_call: TRBJ2-5
d_call: TRBD2
cdr3_nt: TGCGCCAGCAGCCCCCTCGCGAGCGGGGGGGTTAATGAGCAGTACTTC
cdr3_aa: CASSPLASGGVNEQYF

clone_size: .
v_call: TRBV20-1
j_call: TRBJ1-2
d_call: TRBD1
cdr3_nt: TGCTTCCCTAATGGGGGGACAGCCGGTGGCTACACCTTC
cdr3_aa: CFPNGGTAGGYTF

clone_size: .
v_call: TRBV2
j_call: TRBJ1-5
d_call: TRBD1
cdr3_nt: TGTGCCAGCAGTGAATGGACAGGGCTAAGCAATCAGCCCCAGCATTTT
cdr3_aa: CASSEWTGLSNQPQHF

clone_size: .
v_call: TRBV10-3
j_call: TRBJ2-7
d_call: TRBD2
cdr3_nt: TGTGCCATTGCAAGCGGGAGCTCCTACAATGAGCAGTACTTC
cdr3_aa: CAIASGSSYNEQYF

clone_size: few
v_call: TRBV27
j_call: TRBJ2-5
d_call: TRBD2
cdr3_nt: TGTGCCAGCAGTTTATCCATCTTCGGGCGGGAGGGCCAGGAGACCCAGTACTTC
cdr3_aa: CASSLSIFGREGQETQYF

clone_size: few
v_call: TRBV12-3/TRBV12-4
j_call: TRBJ1-1
d_call: .
cdr3_nt: TGTGCCAGTGCCGGGACGGTGAACACTGAAGCTTTCTTT
cdr3_aa: CASAGTVNTEAFF

clone_size: .
v_call: TRBV20-1
j_call: TRBJ2-7
d_call: .
cdr3_nt: TGCAGTGCTAGAAACAGTCCCTACGAGCAGTACTTC
cdr3_aa: CSARNSPYEQYF

clone_size: once
v_call: TRBV6-2/TRBV6-3
j_call: TRBJ2-4
d_call: TRBD2
cdr3_nt: TGTGCCAGCAGCTCCGGGACTAGCAACTACAATGAGCAGTACTTC
cdr3_aa: CASSSGTSNYNEQYF

clone_size: .
v_call: TRBV7-6
j_call: TRBJ2-1
d_call: .
cdr3_nt: TGTGCCAGCAGCTTAGGGCCGCAAGGAAATGAGCAGTTCTTC
cdr3_aa: CASSLGPQGNEQFF

clone_size: .
v_call: TRBV27
j_call: TRBJ2-5
d_call: TRBD1
cdr3_nt: TGTGCCAGCAGTTCCGGACAGGGGGTACGGGAGACCCAGTACTTC
cdr3_aa: CASSSGQGVRETQYF

clone_size: .
v_call: TRBV20-1
j_call: TRBJ2-2
d_call: TRBD1
cdr3_nt: TGCAGTGCTAGGGCCACAGGGGGCGGGGAGCTGTTTTTT
cdr3_aa: CSARATGGGELFF

clone_size: .
v_call: TRBV9
j_call: TRBJ2-1
d_call: .
cdr3_nt: TGTGCCAGCAGCTCCCCCCGGGAAGACAATGAGCAGTTCTTC
cdr3_aa: CASSSPREDNEQFF

clone_size: .
v_call: TRBV20-1
j_call: TRBJ2-5
d_call: .
cdr3_nt: TGCAGTGCTAGAGGGGCCTTGGGACTGTTCCAAGAGACCCAGTACTTC
cdr3_aa: CSARGALGLFQETQYF

clone_size: few
v_call: TRBV5-1
j_call: TRBJ1-5
d_call: .
cdr3_nt: TGCGCCAGCAGCTTGGAACCCCGGGACGGACATCAGCCCCAGCATTTT
cdr3_aa: CASSLEPRDGHQPQHF

clone_size: .
v_call: TRBV30
j_call: TRBJ1-4
d_call: .
cdr3_nt: TGTGCCTGGAGTGCAGCCAGGGGCTTTGAAAAACTGTTTTTT
cdr3_aa: CAWSAARGFEKLFF

clone_size: .
v_call: TRBV29-1
j_call: TRBJ2-5
d_call: .
cdr3_nt: TGCAGCGTGAGACCGGGCCCCCGAAGAGAGACCCAGTACTTC
cdr3_aa: CSVRPGPRRETQYF

clone_size: few
v_call: TRBV7-2
j_call: TRBJ2-6
d_call: TRBD1
cdr3_nt: TGTGCCAGCATACAACAGGGGGTCCTCTCTGGGGCCAACGTCCTGACTTTC
cdr3_aa: CASIQQGVLSGANVLTF

clone_size: .
v_call: TRBV6-1
j_call: TRBJ2-2
d_call: TRBD2
cdr3_nt: TGTGCCAGCACGGGACTAGCCGGCCAAACCGGGGAGCTGTTTTTT
cdr3_aa: CASTGLAGQTGELFF

clone_size: .
v_call: TRBV28
j_call: TRBJ2-3
d_call: .
cdr3_nt: TGTGCCAGCAGTAGGGGCAGATACGCGTATTTT
cdr3_aa: CASSRGRYAYF

clone_size: .
v_call: TRBV2
j_call: TRBJ2-4
d_call: TRBD1
cdr3_nt: TGTGCCAGCAGTGTTGGGACAGGGTTAGCAAAAAACATTCAGTACTTC
cdr3_aa: CASSVGTGLAKNIQYF

clone_size: .
v_call: TRBV3-1
j_call: TRBJ2-1
d_call: TRBD1
cdr3_nt: TGTGCCAGCAGCCAAAGTGGGGGACAGTCCCATGAGCAGTTCTTC
cdr3_aa: CASSQSGGQSHEQFF

clone_size: once
v_call: TRBV28
j_call: TRBJ2-2
d_call: .
cdr3_nt: TGTGCCAGCAGTTTCAGAGGGAGGCGCGGGACCGGGGAGCTGTTTTTT
cdr3_aa: CASSFRGRRGTGELFF

clone_size: .
v_call: TRBV6-2/TRBV6-3
j_call: TRBJ2-7
d_call: TRBD2
cdr3_nt: TGTGCCAGCAGACCGGGACTAGCGGGATCCTACGAGCAGTACTTC
cdr3_aa: CASRPGLAGSYEQYF

clone_size: .
v_call: TRBV3-1
j_call: TRBJ2-1
d_call: .
cdr3_nt: TGTGCCAGCAGCCAACCGGGACGAGCGGCCGATAGTGAGCAGTTCTTC
cdr3_aa: CASSQPGRAADSEQFF

clone_size: few
v_call: TRBV5-1
j_call: TRBJ2-3
d_call: TRBD1
cdr3_nt: TGCGCCAGCAGTGGACAGGGGGCAGATACGCAGTATTTT
cdr3_aa: CASSGQGADTQYF

clone_size: .
v_call: TRBV4-1
j_call: TRBJ2-5
d_call: .
cdr3_nt: TGCGCCAGCAGCCAAGACTTCGGCGGGAGGACAGGAGAGACCCAGTACTTC
cdr3_aa: CASSQDFGGRTGETQYF

clone_size: .
v_call: TRBV10-3
j_call: TRBJ2-3
d_call: .
cdr3_nt: TGTGTCATCAGTGAGTCCCCGGCCGCAGATACGCAGTATTTT
cdr3_aa: CVISESPAADTQYF